This T cell receptor beta chain stems from a study of response to subunit inactivated influenza vaccine. Trimming cost V 4 bases and J 3 bases; bases outside gene matches: 7. The length of the CDR3 is 15 residues. The germline V gene encodes CDR1 DFQATT and CDR2 SNEGSKA (reference sequence). Via MiXCR, TCRdb re-called the RT-PCR reads, giving one row per CDR3 protein. This table has some 550,000 distinct CDR3 sequences, around a quarter appearing once. These same records also appear under a second study, on T cells expressing NK-cell markers. Per that study: Beta-chain TCR cDNA was generated via 5'RACE template switching with UMIs. CD3+CD56+NKG2C+, CD3+CD56+NKG2C- and CD3+CD56-NKG2C+ T cells, once sorted, supplied the TCR beta repertoires. Serological testing identified seven of the eight sequenced donors as HCMV-seropositive and one as seronegative. Sorting in several experiments was restricted by an anti-gamma-delta TCR antibody to alpha-beta TCR T cells. The CD3+CD56-NKG2C+ fraction of a few donors was also led by these clonotypes.

Sequences were derived from CD4+ T cells sorted from PBMCs, sampled less than 13 days after vaccination. The chain employs TRBV20-1 and TRBJ2-1, with 9 bases matching TRBD2. This clonotype was sampled from a middle-aged man who received an inactivated influenza vaccine. The CDR3 is CSATQGSGGYNEQFF. The CDR3 nucleotides are TGCAGTGCTACCCAAGGTAGCGGGGGCTACAATGAGCAGTTCTTC.